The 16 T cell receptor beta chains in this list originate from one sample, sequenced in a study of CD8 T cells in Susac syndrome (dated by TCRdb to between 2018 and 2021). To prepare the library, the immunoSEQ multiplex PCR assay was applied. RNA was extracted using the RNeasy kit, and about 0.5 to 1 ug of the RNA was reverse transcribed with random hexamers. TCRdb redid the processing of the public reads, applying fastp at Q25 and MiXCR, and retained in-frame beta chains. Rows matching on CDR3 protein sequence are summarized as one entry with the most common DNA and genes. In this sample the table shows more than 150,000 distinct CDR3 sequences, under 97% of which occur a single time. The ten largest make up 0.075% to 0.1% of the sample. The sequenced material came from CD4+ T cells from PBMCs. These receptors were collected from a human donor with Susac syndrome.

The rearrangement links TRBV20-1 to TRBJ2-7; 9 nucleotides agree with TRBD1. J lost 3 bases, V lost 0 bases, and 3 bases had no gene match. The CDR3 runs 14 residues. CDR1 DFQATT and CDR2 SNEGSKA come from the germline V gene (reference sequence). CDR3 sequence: CSARDAGQGYEQYF. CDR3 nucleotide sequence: TGCAGTGCTAGAGATGCGGGACAGGGCTACGAGCAGTACTTC.

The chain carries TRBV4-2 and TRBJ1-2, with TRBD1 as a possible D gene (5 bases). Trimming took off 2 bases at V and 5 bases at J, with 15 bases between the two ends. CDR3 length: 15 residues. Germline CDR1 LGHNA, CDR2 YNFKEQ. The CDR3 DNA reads TGTGCCAGCAGCCAACAGAGGGACGTATTATATGGCTACACCTTC. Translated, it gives CASSQQRDVLYGYTF.

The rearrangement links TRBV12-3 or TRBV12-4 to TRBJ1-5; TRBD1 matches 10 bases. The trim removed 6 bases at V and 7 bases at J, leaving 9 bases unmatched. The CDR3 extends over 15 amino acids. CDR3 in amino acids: CASRTGTGDPQPQHF. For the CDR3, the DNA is TGTGCCAGCAGGACCGGGACAGGGGATCCGCAGCCCCAGCATTTT.

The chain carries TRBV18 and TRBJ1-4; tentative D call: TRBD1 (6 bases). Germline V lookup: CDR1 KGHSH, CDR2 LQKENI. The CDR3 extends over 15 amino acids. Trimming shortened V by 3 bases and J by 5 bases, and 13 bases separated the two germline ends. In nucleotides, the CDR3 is TGTGCCAGCTCACCTCTGACAGGCGGAAATGAAAAACTGTTTTTT. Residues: CASSPLTGGNEKLFF.

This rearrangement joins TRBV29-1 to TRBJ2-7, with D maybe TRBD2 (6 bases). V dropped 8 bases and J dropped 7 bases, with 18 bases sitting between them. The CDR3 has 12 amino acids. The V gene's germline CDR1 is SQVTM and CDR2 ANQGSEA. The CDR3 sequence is CSTRSRAGEQYF. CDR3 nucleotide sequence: TGCAGCACCCGGTCAAGGGCGGGGGAGCAGTACTTC.

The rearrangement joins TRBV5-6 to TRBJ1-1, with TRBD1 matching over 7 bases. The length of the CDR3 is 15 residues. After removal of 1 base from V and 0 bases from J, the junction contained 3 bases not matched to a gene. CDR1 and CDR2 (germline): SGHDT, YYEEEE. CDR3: CASSLPRGMNTEAFF. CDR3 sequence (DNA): TGTGCCAGCAGCTTGCCCAGGGGGATGAACACTGAAGCTTTCTTT.

DNA of the CDR3: TGTGCCTGGAGCCATCGGGGGGGGAACAATCAGCCCCAGCATTTT. Encoded protein: CAWSHRGGNNQPQHF. The chain employs TRBV30 and TRBJ1-5; a weak D match, TRBD1 (5 bases). Germline V gene sequence: CDR1 GTSNPN, CDR2 SVGIG (reference sequence). This CDR3 is built from 15 residues. V lost 3 bases, J lost 3 bases, and 15 bases lay in between.

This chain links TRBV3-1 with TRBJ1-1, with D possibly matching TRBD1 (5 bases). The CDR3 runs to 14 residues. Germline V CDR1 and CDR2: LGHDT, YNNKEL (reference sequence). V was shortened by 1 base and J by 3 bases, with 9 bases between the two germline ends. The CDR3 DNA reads TGTGCCAGCAGCCAAGTGGGGGGGGACACTGAAGCTTTCTTT. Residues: CASSQVGGDTEAFF.

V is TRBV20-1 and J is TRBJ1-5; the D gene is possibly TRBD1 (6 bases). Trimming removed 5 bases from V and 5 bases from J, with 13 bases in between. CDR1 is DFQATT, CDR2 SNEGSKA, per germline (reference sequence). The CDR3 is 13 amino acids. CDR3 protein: CSAGRTDDQPQHF. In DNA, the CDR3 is TGCAGTGCTGGAAGGACAGATGATCAGCCCCAGCATTTT.

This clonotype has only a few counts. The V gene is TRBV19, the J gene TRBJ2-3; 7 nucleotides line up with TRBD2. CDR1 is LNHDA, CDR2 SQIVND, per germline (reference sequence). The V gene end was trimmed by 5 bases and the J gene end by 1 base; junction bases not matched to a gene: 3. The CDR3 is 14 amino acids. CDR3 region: CASSGGGGTDTQYF. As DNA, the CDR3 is TGTGCCAGTAGTGGCGGGGGAGGCACAGATACGCAGTATTTT.

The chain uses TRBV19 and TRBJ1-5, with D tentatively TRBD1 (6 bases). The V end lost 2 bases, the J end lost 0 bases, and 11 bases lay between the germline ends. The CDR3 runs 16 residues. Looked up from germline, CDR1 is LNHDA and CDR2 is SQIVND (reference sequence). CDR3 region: CASSIYREFSNQPQHF. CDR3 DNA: TGTGCCAGTAGTATATACAGGGAGTTTAGCAATCAGCCCCAGCATTTT.

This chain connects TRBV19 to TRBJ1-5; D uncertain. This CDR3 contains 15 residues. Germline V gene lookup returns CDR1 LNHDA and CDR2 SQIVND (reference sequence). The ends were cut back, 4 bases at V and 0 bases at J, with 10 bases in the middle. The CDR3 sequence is CASSRSSSSNQPQHF. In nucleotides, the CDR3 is TGTGCCAGTAGTAGGAGTTCGAGTAGCAATCAGCCCCAGCATTTT.

CDR3 nucleotide sequence: TGTGCCAGCACCGTCGGGTATGGCTACACCTTC. This gives the protein CASTVGYGYTF. The V and J genes are TRBV12-3 or TRBV12-4 and TRBJ1-2, with D unclear. V lost 7 bases and J lost 5, with 8 bases in between. CDR3 size: 11 residues.

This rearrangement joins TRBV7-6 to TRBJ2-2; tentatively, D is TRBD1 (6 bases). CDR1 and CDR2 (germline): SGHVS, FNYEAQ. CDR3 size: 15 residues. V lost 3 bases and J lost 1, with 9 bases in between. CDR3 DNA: TGTGCCAGCAGCTTGGGACACTTGAACACCGGGGAGCTGTTTTTT. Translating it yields CASSLGHLNTGELFF.

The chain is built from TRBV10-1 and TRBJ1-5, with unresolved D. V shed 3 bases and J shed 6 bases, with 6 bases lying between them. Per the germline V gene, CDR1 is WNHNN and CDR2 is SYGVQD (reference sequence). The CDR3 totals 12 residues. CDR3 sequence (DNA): TGCGCCAGCAGTGAAGAGATTCAGCCCCAGCATTTT. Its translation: CASSEEIQPQHF.

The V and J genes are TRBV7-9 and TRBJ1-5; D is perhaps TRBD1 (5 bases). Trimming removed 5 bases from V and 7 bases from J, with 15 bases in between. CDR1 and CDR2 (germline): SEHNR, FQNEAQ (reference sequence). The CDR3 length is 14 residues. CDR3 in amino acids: CASSLQGEEQPQHF. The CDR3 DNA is TGTGCCAGCAGCCTTCAGGGTGAAGAGCAGCCCCAGCATTTT.